The clone carrying this TCR beta chain was observed at least ten times. What it recognizes is unknown. This entry belongs to a study of read filtering for tumor transcriptome and immune sequencing. Study overall: Mean patient age was approximately 66 years, range about 45 to 85; around 17 male, over twelve female. RNA-seq yielded only about 75 to 1,400 TCR reads, IR-seq about 3.5 to 11 million.

Overall study results and limits: Even smaller IR-seq throughput identified most shared clonotypes. Single-read clonotypes: around 81% of IR-seq clonotypes (around 3.5% of reads), about 70% of RNA-seq clonotypes (approximately 43% of reads).

From about 400 ng of RNA, a library with molecular barcoded alpha/delta and beta/gamma adaptors was made. From the reads, TCRdb called clonotypes with MiXCR, one entry per CDR3 protein. The sample contains some 19,000 distinct CDR3 sequences, around 21% of which appear only once. Sequenced: a population of CD138-negative cells sorted from bone marrow. The TCR was taken from a donor aged 40 or over with multiple myeloma.

The CDR3 loop reads CASSLYEGPSSYNEQFF. In DNA form, the CDR3 reads TGTGCCAGCAGTTTGTATGAGGGGCCCAGCTCCTACAATGAGCAGTTCTTC. The chain couples TRBV27 to TRBJ2-1, with D perhaps given as TRBD1 or TRBD2 (5 bases each). The CDR3 totals 17 residues. Germline CDR1 and CDR2: MNHEY and SMNVEV (reference sequence). Between the trimmed V and J ends, which lost 3 bases and 0 bases, there was a span of 15 bases.